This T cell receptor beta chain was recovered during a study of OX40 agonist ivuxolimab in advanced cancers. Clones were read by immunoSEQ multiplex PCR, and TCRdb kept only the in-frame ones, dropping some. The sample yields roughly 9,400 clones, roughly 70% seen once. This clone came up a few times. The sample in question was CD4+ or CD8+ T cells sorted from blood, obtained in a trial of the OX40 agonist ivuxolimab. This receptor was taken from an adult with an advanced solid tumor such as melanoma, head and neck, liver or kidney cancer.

The CDR3 coding sequence is TGTGCCAGCACCGAAGGGCCCGTCTCCTACAATGAGCAGTTCTTC. Translated: CASTEGPVSYNEQFF. V is TRBV11-3 and J is TRBJ2-1, with no clear D. The CDR3 has 15 amino acids. From germline, CDR1 is SGHNT and CDR2 YENEEA. Trimming removed 7 bases from V and 0 bases from J, with 13 bases in between.